This entry lists 30 T cell receptor beta chains sequenced from one sample in a study of shared clonotypes between healthy human individuals. Clones were read by immunoSEQ multiplex PCR, and TCRdb kept only the in-frame ones, dropping some. This table has a few hundred thousand clones, approximately 77% appearing once. What was sequenced was PBMCs. The receptors here all came from a woman aged 35 to 49 in good health. Some clones in this sample may be carry-over from other donors' samples.

A single count supports this clone. A read error may explain this, as a much larger clone is one base away. CDR3 DNA: TGTGCCAGCAGCTTGGGACAGCACACCGGGGAGCTGTTTTTT. Translating it yields CASSLGQHTGELFF. V is TRBV7-6 and J is TRBJ2-2; 7 bases are a match to TRBD1. CDR3 length equals 14 residues. The V gene end was trimmed by 3 bases and the J gene end by 3 bases; junction bases not matched to a gene: 1. Germline V gives CDR1 SGHVS, CDR2 FNYEAQ.

The chain has TRBV5-6 and TRBJ1-1; TRBD1 matches 7 bases. The germline gives CDR1 SGHDT, CDR2 YYEEEE. The CDR3 is 12 residues long. The ends lost 6 bases at V and 7 bases at J; junction bases unmatched: 6. This CDR3 reads CASNRQGGEAFF. CDR3 coding DNA: TGTGCCAGCAATCGACAGGGTGGTGAAGCTTTCTTT.

The chain is built from TRBV5-1 and TRBJ2-5; 7 bases map to TRBD2. The DNA end is a closer match to TRBJ2-7, so the J assignment may be wrong. The CDR3 covers 13 residues. Germline CDR1 reads SGHRS; CDR2 reads YFSETQ. The CDR3 DNA follows: TGCGCCAGCAGCGTGCGTCCGGGGGGCGAGCAGTACTTC. Amino acid sequence: CASSVRPGGEQYF.

This chain uses TRBV5-1 with TRBJ2-1; D is perhaps TRBD1 or TRBD2 (5 bases each). There are 12 residues in the CDR3. The germline V and J ends were trimmed by 8 bases and 4 bases, with 10 bases remaining between them. Germline V gene lookup returns CDR1 SGHRS and CDR2 YFSETQ. The CDR3 DNA sequence: TGCGCCAGGGGTGGGGGATACAATGAGCAGTTCTTC. Amino acids: CARGGGYNEQFF.

This chain uses TRBV7-7 with TRBJ1-1; D not resolved. The CDR3 loop spans 13 amino acids. Germline CDR1 reads SSHAT; CDR2 reads FNYEAQ (reference sequence). V was clipped by 1 base and J by 3 bases, with 6 bases between them. Here the CDR3 reads CASSLGPDTEAFF. CDR3 nucleotide sequence: TGTGCCAGCAGCTTAGGTCCGGACACTGAAGCTTTCTTT.

The sample holds a few counts of this clone. The gene calls are TRBV7-9 and TRBJ1-2; 7 bases fit TRBD1. Germline loops: CDR1 SEHNR, CDR2 FQNEAQ (reference sequence). The ends lost 0 bases at V and 4 bases at J; junction bases unmatched: 8. The CDR3 length is 16 residues. The CDR3 DNA reads TGTGCCAGCAGCTTAGCCGCAGACAGGGTCCCCTATGGCTACACCTTC. It encodes CASSLAADRVPYGYTF. The complete variable domain, with remaining parts taken from reference TRBV7-9 and TRBJ1-2, reads DTGVSQNPRHKITKRGQNVTFRCDPISEHNRLYWYRQTLGQGPEFLTYFQNEAQLEKSRLLSDRFSAERPKGSFSTLEIQRTEQGDSAMYLCASSLAADRVPYGYTFGSGTRLTVV.

This rearrangement joins TRBV7-9 to TRBJ2-1, with 8 nucleotides matching TRBD2. With 4 bases clipped from V and 7 bases from J, the junction kept 15 bases outside the gene matches. The CDR3 runs to 17 residues. Germline lookup yields CDR1 SEHNR and CDR2 FQNEAQ (reference sequence). The CDR3 nucleotides read TGTGCCAGCAGCTCCCCTCTGGTAGCGGGAATATCAAATGAGCAGTTCTTC. Translating it yields CASSSPLVAGISNEQFF.

The rearrangement links TRBV4-2 to TRBJ2-4, with D perhaps matching TRBD1 (6 bases). Trimming stripped 1 base from V and 3 bases from J, with 10 bases between. The germline V gene has CDR1 LGHNA and CDR2 YNFKEQ. CDR3 length: 15 amino acids. In DNA form, the CDR3 reads TGTGCCAGCAGCCAAGCGTACAGGGACAAAAACATTCAGTACTTC. This sequence encodes CASSQAYRDKNIQYF.

The chain carries TRBV4-2 and TRBJ1-2; no reliable D call. The CDR3 consists of 13 residues. Looked up from germline, CDR1 is LGHNA and CDR2 is YNFKEQ. Trimming took 0 bases from V and 4 from J, leaving 6 bases between them. This chain's CDR3 is CASSQDILYGYTF. In nucleotides, the CDR3 is TGTGCCAGCAGCCAAGACATTCTCTATGGCTACACCTTC.

Concerning this clone: A read error may account for a junction end that differs from germline. V is TRBV18 and J is TRBJ1-4; 7 positions match TRBD1. Germline CDR1 and CDR2: KGHSH and LQKENI. The CDR3 contains 14 residues. CDR3 protein: CASSPDRTNEKPFF. DNA of the CDR3: TGTGCCAGCTCACCGGACAGGACTAATGAAAAACCGTTTTTT.

The J gene is TRBJ1-4, the V gene TRBV6-6; 7 bases fit TRBD1. V lost 6 bases to trimming and J lost 10 bases; unmatched junction nucleotides: 5. Germline CDR1 is MNHNY and CDR2 is SVGAGI (reference sequence). The CDR3 contains 12 residues. CDR3 nucleotides: TGTGCCAGCAGGCAGGACAGGTCAAAACTGTTTTTT. Protein: CASRQDRSKLFF.

This clone turned up a few times. The chain employs TRBV5-6 and TRBJ2-7; 14 positions agree with TRBD2. The V gene's germline CDR1 is SGHDT and CDR2 YYEEEE. The CDR3 runs to 14 residues. With V trimmed by 4 bases and J by 6 bases, 3 bases remained unmatched. The CDR3 DNA follows: TGTGCCAGCAGCACCGGACTAGCGGGAGGCGAGCAGTACTTC. It yields the protein CASSTGLAGGEQYF.

This clone was counted a single time. This chain connects TRBV6-6 to TRBJ1-2; 11 positions agree with TRBD1. The CDR3 consists of 14 residues. Germline CDR1 and CDR2: MNHNY and SVGAGI (reference sequence). V lost 6 bases to trimming and J lost 5 bases; unmatched junction nucleotides: 5. CDR3 protein: CASSPGQGGYGYTF. CDR3 bases: TGTGCCAGCAGCCCGGGACAGGGGGGATATGGCTACACCTTC.

The rearrangement links TRBV10-2 to TRBJ1-2; TRBD1 might be the D (6 bases). Between the trimmed V and J ends, which lost 4 bases and 4 bases, there was a span of 16 bases. This CDR3 has 15 residues. Germline CDR1 is WSHSY and CDR2 is SAAADI. The CDR3 loop reads CASSGDGLGAYGYTF. The CDR3 coding sequence is TGCGCCAGCAGTGGGGACGGACTGGGGGCCTATGGCTACACCTTC.

In regard to this clone: Additional DNA sequences in this sample encode the identical CDR3. The chain carries TRBV11-2 and TRBJ2-7; unclear D gene. Trimming removed 1 base at V and 2 bases at J, with 6 bases between. The CDR3 covers 13 residues. CDR1 is SGHAT, CDR2 FQNNGV, per germline. The DNA for the CDR3 is TGTGCCAGCAGCTTAGGTCAGCCCTACGAGCAGTACTTC. It is translated as CASSLGQPYEQYF. Based on the CDR3 plus reference TRBV11-2 and TRBJ2-7, the full variable domain is EAGVAQSPRYKIIEKRQSVAFWCNPISGHATLYWYQQILGQGPKLLIQFQNNGVVDDSQLPKDRFSAERLKGVDSTLKIQPAKLEDSAVYLCASSLGQPYEQYFGPGTRLTVT.

V usage is TRBV18 and J usage is TRBJ1-4, with TRBD1 identical over 7 bases. Germline V gene data show CDR1 as KGHSH and CDR2 as LQKENI. This CDR3 is 16 amino acids long. The ends lost 0 bases at V and 2 bases at J; junction bases unmatched: 3. The CDR3 region has the DNA TGTGCCAGCTCACCACCAAACAGGGGTACTAATGAAAAACTGTTTTTT. Translating gives CASSPPNRGTNEKLFF.

This clone came up a few times. The J gene is TRBJ1-5, the V gene TRBV6-5; D call uncertain. V was pared by 4 bases and J by 3 bases, with 7 bases between. This CDR3 has 13 residues. In germline, CDR1 is MNHEY, CDR2 SVGAGI. The DNA for the CDR3 is TGTGCCAGCAGTTCCCAGCCCAATCAGCCCCAGCATTTT. Protein sequence: CASSSQPNQPQHF.

CDR3 nucleotides: TGCGCCATCGAGACAGGGTGGGTCCACGAGCAGTACTTC. Residues: CAIETGWVHEQYF. This rearrangement joins TRBV10-1 to TRBJ2-7, with 7 bases matching TRBD1. CDR1 and CDR2 from the germline V gene are WNHNN and SYGVQD (reference sequence). This CDR3 is 13 amino acids long. Germline trimming cut 10 bases from V and 5 bases from J; bases unmatched to any gene: 11.

V usage is TRBV5-1 and J usage is TRBJ2-7; 8 bases align to TRBD1. The CDR3 totals 17 residues. Germline-derived CDR1 and CDR2 are SGHRS and YFSETQ. J gave up 2 bases and V 3 bases, and 13 bases lay outside the gene matches. The CDR3 DNA follows: TGCGCCAGCAGCTCCGGGAACAATTACAGGGGGGCCTACGAGCAGTACTTC. Encoded protein: CASSSGNNYRGAYEQYF.

The chain uses TRBV11-2 and TRBJ2-5; weak D call: TRBD2 (6 bases). CDR1 SGHAT and CDR2 FQNNGV come from the germline V gene. The V end lost 2 bases, the J end lost 1 base, and 11 bases lay between the germline ends. CDR3 length equals 15 residues. The DNA for the CDR3 is TGTGCCAGCAGCTTAAGGAGGGGTACCCAAGAGACCCAGTACTTC. Amino acids: CASSLRRGTQETQYF.

This clone was seen many times. V and J are TRBV2 and TRBJ2-2, with TRBD2 matching 9 bases. The CDR3 contains 16 residues. Germline lookup yields CDR1 SNHLY and CDR2 FYNNEI. V lost 6 bases, J lost 6 bases, and 11 bases stayed unmatched. The CDR3 reads CASSGGTSIVAGELFF. Written as DNA, the CDR3 is TGTGCCAGCAGCGGCGGGACTAGCATAGTGGCCGGGGAGCTGTTTTTT.

The chain employs TRBV5-4 and TRBJ1-5, with 7 bases fitting TRBD1. The CDR3 totals 16 residues. Germline V CDR1 and CDR2: SGHNT, YYREEE (reference sequence). V dropped 1 base and J dropped 6; count of bases not matched to a gene: 10. CDR3 sequence: CASSLRGQGEGQPQHF. In DNA form, the CDR3 reads TGTGCCAGCAGCTTGAGGGGGCAGGGGGAGGGTCAGCCCCAGCATTTT.

V is TRBV16 and J is TRBJ2-7; 10 bases agree with TRBD2. Germline CDR1 is KGHSY and CDR2 is FQNENV. The V and J ends lost 0 bases and 3 bases, in that order; junction bases with no gene match: 2. The CDR3 consists of 15 residues. The CDR3 region has the DNA TGTGCCAGCAGCCAATCTACTAGCGGGATCTACGAGCAGTACTTC. The encoded protein is CASSQSTSGIYEQYF.

This clone was recorded at least ten times. The chain joins TRBV28 to TRBJ2-2; 12 positions agree with TRBD2. The ends lost 3 bases at V and 3 bases at J; junction bases unmatched: 8. CDR3 length equals 18 residues. Looked up from germline, CDR1 is MDHEN and CDR2 is SYDVKM. CDR3 DNA sequence: TGTGCCAGCAGTTTTGGGCTAGCGGGAGGGTCGGACACCGGGGAGCTGTTTTTT. Its translation: CASSFGLAGGSDTGELFF.

The chain joins TRBV7-6 to TRBJ2-3, with 9 bases lining up with TRBD1. Germline V lookup: CDR1 SGHVS, CDR2 FNYEAQ. The V segment lost 3 bases and the J segment 6 bases; nucleotides outside the gene matches: 13. The CDR3 covers 17 residues. The chain's CDR3 is CASSFGQGYLNVDTQYF. The DNA of the CDR3 is TGTGCCAGCAGCTTCGGACAGGGGTATCTTAACGTTGATACGCAGTATTTT.

This clone was found a few times. The likely explanation is a read error, given a far larger clone one base away. This chain connects TRBV2 to TRBJ2-5; tentatively, D is TRBD1 (7 bases). The germline V and J ends were trimmed by 6 bases and 9 bases, with 14 bases remaining between them. CDR1 SNHLY and CDR2 FYNNEI come from the germline V gene. The CDR3 covers 12 residues. This CDR3 reads CASSGTGEAQYF. CDR3 DNA: TGTGCCAGCAGCGGAACAGGGGAGGCCCAGTACTTC.

The chain links TRBV10-3 to TRBJ2-6; TRBD1 matches 9 bases. Germline values: CDR1 ENHRY, CDR2 SYGVKD. CDR3 length: 17 residues. Trimming removed 6 bases from V and 4 bases from J; junction bases left unmatched: 10. The CDR3 DNA follows: TGTGCCATCAGGGACCCGGGACAGGGTGCCGGGGCCAACGTCCTGACTTTC. It yields the protein CAIRDPGQGAGANVLTF.

The rearrangement uses TRBV5-1 and TRBJ2-5, with 8 bases matching TRBD2. The V and J ends lost 0 bases and 3 bases, in that order; junction bases with no gene match: 4. Per the germline V gene, CDR1 is SGHRS and CDR2 is YFSETQ. This CDR3 region has 15 residues. The DNA for the CDR3 is TGCGCCAGCAGCTTGGCCTTACTAGCGGAAGAGACCCAGTACTTC. This encodes CASSLALLAEETQYF.

The chain carries TRBV6-1 and TRBJ1-4, with 7 bases that match TRBD1. The J segment lost 1 base and the V segment lost 3 bases, leaving 5 bases of the junction unmatched. The CDR3 extends over 16 amino acids. Germline V lookup: CDR1 MNHNS, CDR2 SASEGT. The CDR3 here is CASSDNRGGTNEKLFF. CDR3 bases: TGTGCCAGCAGTGATAACAGGGGAGGAACTAATGAAAAACTGTTTTTT.

V is TRBV27 and J is TRBJ1-5, with D possibly being TRBD1 (5 bases). V was clipped by 6 bases and J by 5 bases, with 20 bases between them. Germline V gene data show CDR1 as MNHEY and CDR2 as SMNVEV (reference sequence). This CDR3 contains 16 residues. The CDR3 DNA reads as TGTGCCAGCAGCCGCTGGGGACCAGGGAGGGATCAGCCCCAGCATTTT. Translation gives CASSRWGPGRDQPQHF.